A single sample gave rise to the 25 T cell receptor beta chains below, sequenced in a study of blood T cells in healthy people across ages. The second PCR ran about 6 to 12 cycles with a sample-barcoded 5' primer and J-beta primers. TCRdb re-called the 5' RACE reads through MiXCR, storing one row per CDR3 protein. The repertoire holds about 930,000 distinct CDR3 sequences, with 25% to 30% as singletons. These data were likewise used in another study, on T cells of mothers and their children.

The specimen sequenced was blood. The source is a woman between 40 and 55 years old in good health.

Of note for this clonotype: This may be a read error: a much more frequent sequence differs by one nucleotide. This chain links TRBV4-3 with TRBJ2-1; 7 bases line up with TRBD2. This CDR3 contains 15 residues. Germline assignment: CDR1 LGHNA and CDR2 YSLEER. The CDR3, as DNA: TGCACCAGCAGCCAAGGGACTACTTCCTACAATGAGCAGTTCTTC. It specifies CTSSQGTTSYNEQFF.

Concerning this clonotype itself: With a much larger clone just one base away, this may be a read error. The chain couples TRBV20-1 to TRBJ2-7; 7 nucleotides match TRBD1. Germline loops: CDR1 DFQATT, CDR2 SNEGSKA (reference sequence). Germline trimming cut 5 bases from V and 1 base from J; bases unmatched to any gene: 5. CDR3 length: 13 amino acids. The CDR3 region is CSASPGQSYEQYF. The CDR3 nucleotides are TGCAGTGCTTCACCGGGACAGTCCTACGAGCAGTACTTC.

The CDR3 here is CASSSFRAVGSGELFF. The CDR3 DNA is TGTGCCAGCAGTTCTTTCAGGGCGGTGGGTTCCGGGGAGCTGTTTTTT. This chain connects TRBV28 to TRBJ2-2, with D possibly being TRBD1 (5 bases). CDR3 length: 16 residues. From germline, CDR1 is MDHEN and CDR2 SYDVKM. V shed 4 bases and J shed 6 bases, with 18 bases lying between them.

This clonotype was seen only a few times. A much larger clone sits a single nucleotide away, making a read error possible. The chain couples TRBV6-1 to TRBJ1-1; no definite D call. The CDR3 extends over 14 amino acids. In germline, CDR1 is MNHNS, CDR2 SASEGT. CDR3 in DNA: TGTGCCAGCAGGGAAGGGTGGGAGAACACTGAAGCTTTCTTT. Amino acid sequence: CASREGWENTEAFF.

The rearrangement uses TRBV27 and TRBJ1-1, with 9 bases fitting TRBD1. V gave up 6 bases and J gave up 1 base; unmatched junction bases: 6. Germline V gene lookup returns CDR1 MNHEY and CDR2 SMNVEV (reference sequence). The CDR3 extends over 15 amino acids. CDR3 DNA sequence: TGTGCCAGCAGACAAGGACAGGGGAGGAACACTGAAGCTTTCTTT. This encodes CASRQGQGRNTEAFF.

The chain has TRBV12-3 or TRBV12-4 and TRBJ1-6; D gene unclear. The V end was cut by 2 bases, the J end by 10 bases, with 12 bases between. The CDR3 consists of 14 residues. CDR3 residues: CASSLNKVGSPLHF. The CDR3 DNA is TGTGCCAGCAGTTTAAACAAGGTGGGATCACCCCTCCACTTT.

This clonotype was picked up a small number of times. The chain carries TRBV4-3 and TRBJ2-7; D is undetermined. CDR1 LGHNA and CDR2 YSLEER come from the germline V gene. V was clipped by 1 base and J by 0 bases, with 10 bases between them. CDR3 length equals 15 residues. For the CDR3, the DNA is TGCGCCAGCAGCCAAGGCACGACACCCTCCTACGAGCAGTACTTC. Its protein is CASSQGTTPSYEQYF.

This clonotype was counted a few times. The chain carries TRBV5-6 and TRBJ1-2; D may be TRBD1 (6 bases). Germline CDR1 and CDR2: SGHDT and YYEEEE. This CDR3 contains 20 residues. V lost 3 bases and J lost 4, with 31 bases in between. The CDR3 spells CASSSSLPFGAGEYGYGYTF. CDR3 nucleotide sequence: TGTGCCAGCAGCTCTAGCCTACCCTTCGGGGCAGGGGAGTATGGCTATGGCTACACCTTC.

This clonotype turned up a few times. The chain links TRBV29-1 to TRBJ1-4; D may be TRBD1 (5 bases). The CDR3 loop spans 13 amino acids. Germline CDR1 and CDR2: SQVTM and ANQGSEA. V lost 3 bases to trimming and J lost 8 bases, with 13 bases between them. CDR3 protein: CSVEGGVGEKLFF. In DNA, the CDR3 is TGCAGCGTTGAGGGGGGAGTCGGCGAAAAACTGTTTTTT.

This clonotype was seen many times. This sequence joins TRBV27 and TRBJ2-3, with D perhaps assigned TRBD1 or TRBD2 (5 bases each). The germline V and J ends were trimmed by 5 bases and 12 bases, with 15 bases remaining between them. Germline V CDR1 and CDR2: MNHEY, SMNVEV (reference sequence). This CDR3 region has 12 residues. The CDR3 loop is CASSGRDVTQYF. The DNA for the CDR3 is TGTGCCAGCAGTGGCCGGGACGTCACACAGTATTTT.

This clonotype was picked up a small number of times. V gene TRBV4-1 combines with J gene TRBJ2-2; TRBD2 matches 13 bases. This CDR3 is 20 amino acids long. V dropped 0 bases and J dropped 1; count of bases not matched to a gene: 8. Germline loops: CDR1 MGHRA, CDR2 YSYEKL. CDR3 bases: TGCGCCAGCAGCCAAGACGTCACTAGCGGGGGGGTTGAGAACACCGGGGAGCTGTTTTTT. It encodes CASSQDVTSGGVENTGELFF.

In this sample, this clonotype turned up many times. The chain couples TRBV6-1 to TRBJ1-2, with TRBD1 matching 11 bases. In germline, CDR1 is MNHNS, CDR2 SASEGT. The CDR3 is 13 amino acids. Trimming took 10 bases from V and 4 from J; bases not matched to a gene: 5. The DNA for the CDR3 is TGTGCCACCAGGACAGGGGGCGGCTATGGCTACACCTTC. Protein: CATRTGGGYGYTF.

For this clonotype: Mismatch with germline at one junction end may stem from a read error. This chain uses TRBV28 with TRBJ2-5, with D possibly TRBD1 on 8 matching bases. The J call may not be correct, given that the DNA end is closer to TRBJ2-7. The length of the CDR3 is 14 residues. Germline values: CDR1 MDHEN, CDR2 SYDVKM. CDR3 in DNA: TGTGCCGGCAGTCTCACAGGGGGGGACTACGAGCAGTACTTC. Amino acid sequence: CAGSLTGGDYEQYF.

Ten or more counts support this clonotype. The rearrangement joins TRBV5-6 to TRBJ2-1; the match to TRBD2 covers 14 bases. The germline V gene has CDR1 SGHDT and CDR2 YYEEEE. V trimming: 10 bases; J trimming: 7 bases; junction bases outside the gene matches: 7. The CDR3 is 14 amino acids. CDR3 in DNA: TGTGCCCGGACGGGACTAGCGGGGGCAAATGAGCAGTTCTTC. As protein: CARTGLAGANEQFF.

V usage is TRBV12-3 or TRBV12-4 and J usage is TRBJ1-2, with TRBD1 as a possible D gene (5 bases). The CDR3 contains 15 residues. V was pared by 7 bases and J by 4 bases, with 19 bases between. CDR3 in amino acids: CASTKASGTFYGYTF. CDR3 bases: TGTGCCAGCACCAAAGCGTCGGGGACCTTCTATGGCTACACCTTC.

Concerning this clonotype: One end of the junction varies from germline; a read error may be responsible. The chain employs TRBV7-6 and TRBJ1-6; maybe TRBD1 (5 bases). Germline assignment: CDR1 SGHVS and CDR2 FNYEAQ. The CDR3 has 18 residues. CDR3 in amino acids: CASNLKWGSAGSRSPLHF. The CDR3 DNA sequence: TGTGCCAGCAACTTAAAATGGGGGTCAGCGGGATCGAGGTCACCCCTCCACTTT. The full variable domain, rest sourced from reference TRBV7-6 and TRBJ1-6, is GAGVSQSPRYKVTKRGQDVALRCDPISGHVSLYWYRQALGQGPEFLTYFNYEAQQDKSGLPNDRFSAERPEGSISTLTIQRTEQRDSAMYRCASNLKWGSAGSRSPLHFGNGTRLTVT.

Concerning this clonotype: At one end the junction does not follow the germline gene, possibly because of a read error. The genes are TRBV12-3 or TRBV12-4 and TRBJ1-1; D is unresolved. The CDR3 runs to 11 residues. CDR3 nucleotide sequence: TGTGCCAACAGTTTAAACACTGAAGCTTTCTTT. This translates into CANSLNTEAFF.

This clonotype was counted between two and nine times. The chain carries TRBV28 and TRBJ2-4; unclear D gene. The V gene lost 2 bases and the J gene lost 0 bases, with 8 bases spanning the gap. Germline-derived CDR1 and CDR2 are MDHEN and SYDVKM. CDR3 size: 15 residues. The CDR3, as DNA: TGTGCCAGCAGTTTAGGGGTGCTAGCCAAAAACATTCAGTACTTC. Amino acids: CASSLGVLAKNIQYF.

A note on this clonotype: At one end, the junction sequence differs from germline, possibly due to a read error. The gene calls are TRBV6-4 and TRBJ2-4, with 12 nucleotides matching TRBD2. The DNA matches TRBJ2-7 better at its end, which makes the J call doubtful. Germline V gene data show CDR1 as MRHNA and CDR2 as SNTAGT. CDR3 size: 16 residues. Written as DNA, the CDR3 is TGTGCCATCAGTGAGTCACTAGCGGGAGGCTCCTACGAGCAGTACTTC. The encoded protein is CAISESLAGGSYEQYF.

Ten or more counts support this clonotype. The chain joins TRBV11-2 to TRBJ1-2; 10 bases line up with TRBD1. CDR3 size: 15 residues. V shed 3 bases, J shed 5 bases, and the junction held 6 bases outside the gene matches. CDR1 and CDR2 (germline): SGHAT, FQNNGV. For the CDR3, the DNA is TGTGCCAGCAGCTTGGGGGGACAGGGGAAATATGGCTACACCTTC. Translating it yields CASSLGGQGKYGYTF.

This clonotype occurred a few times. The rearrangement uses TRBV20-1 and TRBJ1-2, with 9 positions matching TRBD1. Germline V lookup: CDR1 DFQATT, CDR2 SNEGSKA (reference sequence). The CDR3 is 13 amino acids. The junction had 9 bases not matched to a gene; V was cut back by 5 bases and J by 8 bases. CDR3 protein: CSAYRQGGRGYTF. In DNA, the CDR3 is TGCAGTGCTTATAGACAGGGGGGGAGAGGCTACACCTTC.

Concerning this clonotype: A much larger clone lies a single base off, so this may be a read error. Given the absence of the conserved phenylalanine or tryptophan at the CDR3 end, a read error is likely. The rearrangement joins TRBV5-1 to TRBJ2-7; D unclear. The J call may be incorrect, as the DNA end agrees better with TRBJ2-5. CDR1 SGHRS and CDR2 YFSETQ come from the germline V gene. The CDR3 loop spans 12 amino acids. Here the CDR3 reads CASSLSVETQYY. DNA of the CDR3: TGCGCCAGCAGCTTGTCCGTAGAGACCCAGTACTAC.

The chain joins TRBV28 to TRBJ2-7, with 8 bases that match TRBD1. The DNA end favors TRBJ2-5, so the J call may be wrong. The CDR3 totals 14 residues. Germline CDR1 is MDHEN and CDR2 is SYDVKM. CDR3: CASSFIQGAQTQYF. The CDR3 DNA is TGTGCCAGCAGTTTTATTCAGGGGGCTCAGACCCAGTACTTC.

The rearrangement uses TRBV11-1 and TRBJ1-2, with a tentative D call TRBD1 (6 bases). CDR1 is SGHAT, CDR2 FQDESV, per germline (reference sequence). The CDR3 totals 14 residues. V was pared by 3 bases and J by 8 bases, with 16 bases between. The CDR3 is CASSLIQGTDGYTF. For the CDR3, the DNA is TGTGCCAGCAGCTTGATACAGGGAACGGACGGCTACACCTTC.

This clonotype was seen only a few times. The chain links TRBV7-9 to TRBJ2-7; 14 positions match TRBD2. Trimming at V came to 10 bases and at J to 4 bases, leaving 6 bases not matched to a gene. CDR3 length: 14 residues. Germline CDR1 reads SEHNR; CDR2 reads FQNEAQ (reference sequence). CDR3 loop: CATTSGGAVYEQYF. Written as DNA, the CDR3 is TGTGCCACGACTAGCGGGGGGGCGGTGTACGAGCAGTACTTC.